What follows are 25 T cell receptor beta chains derived from one specimen sequenced in a study of Ad26.COV2.S vaccination and SARS-CoV-2 variants. As to treatment: around 19 received Ad26.COV2.S at low or high dose, single or two shots; 5 received placebo; per-sample allocation not given. All samples were drawn on day 63, counting from the first vaccine or placebo injection. TCRdb's table, derived via immunoSEQ multiplex PCR, lists solely in-frame clones and lacks some. The sample comprises about 350,000 clones, roughly 91% of which are singletons, and approximately 4.5% rests with the top ten. Material: peripheral blood, obtained in a trial of Ad26.COV2.S vaccine versus placebo. These receptors all stem from a person between 18 and 60 years old who received the Ad26.COV2.S COVID-19 vaccine or a placebo.

This clone was observed a single time. Within the sample, other DNA sequences also encode this same CDR3. The CDR3 region is CASSLGQGKETQYF. The CDR3 DNA reads as TGCGCCAGCAGCTTAGGACAGGGCAAAGAGACCCAGTACTTC. The genes are TRBV5-1 and TRBJ2-5; 8 nucleotides line up with TRBD1. J was trimmed by 3 bases and V by 2 bases; bases with no gene match: 3. The germline CDR1 and CDR2 sequences are SGHRS and YFSETQ. This CDR3 contains 14 residues.

This chain links TRBV24-1 with TRBJ1-2; 11 nucleotides agree with TRBD1. Per the germline V gene, CDR1 is KGHDR and CDR2 is SFDVKD. This CDR3 comprises 13 residues. Trimming at V came to 12 bases and at J to 6 bases, leaving 8 bases not matched to a gene. In nucleotides, the CDR3 is TGTGCCGCGGGGACAGGGGGTGTCCATGGCTACACCTTC. It encodes CAAGTGGVHGYTF.

This sequence joins TRBV19 and TRBJ1-3; D call uncertain. The length of the CDR3 is 15 residues. The germline V gene encodes CDR1 LNHDA and CDR2 SQIVND (reference sequence). V lost 6 bases to trimming and J lost 0 bases, with 12 bases between them. CDR3 amino acids: CASSLKVFSGNTIYF. The CDR3 DNA reads TGTGCCAGTAGCCTCAAGGTATTCTCTGGAAACACCATATATTTT. Supplemented by reference TRBV19 and TRBJ1-3, the full variable domain reads DGGITQSPKYLFRKEGQNVTLSCEQNLNHDAMYWYRQDPGQGLRLIYYSQIVNDFQKGDIAEGYSVSREKKESFPLTVTSAQKNPTAFYLCASSLKVFSGNTIYFGEGSWLTVV.

The J gene is TRBJ2-7, the V gene TRBV6-1, with a tentative D call TRBD2 (6 bases). Germline lookup yields CDR1 MNHNS and CDR2 SASEGT. The CDR3 is made up of 18 amino acids. Trimming left V 0 bases short and J 2 bases short, with 20 bases between. CDR3 nucleotide sequence: TGTGCCAGCAGTGAAGCGCCCGGAGGGTGGCGGACGGCCTACGAGCAGTACTTC. Its protein is CASSEAPGGWRTAYEQYF.

This chain connects TRBV5-1 to TRBJ2-5, with D possibly being TRBD2 (5 bases). The germline V gene has CDR1 SGHRS and CDR2 YFSETQ. The CDR3 is made up of 13 amino acids. The V end was cut by 2 bases, the J end by 4 bases, with 9 bases between. The CDR3 spells CASSFGGPETQYF. CDR3 bases: TGCGCCAGCAGCTTCGGAGGACCAGAGACCCAGTACTTC.

The J gene is TRBJ2-3, the V gene TRBV2; D gene unclear. The CDR3 length is 13 residues. Trimming removed 4 bases at V and 6 bases at J, with 11 bases between. Looked up from germline, CDR1 is SNHLY and CDR2 is FYNNEI. CDR3 amino acids: CASSGLRADTQYF. DNA for the CDR3: TGTGCCAGCAGTGGACTCCGGGCGGATACGCAGTATTTT.

The chain uses TRBV5-1 and TRBJ1-6, with D perhaps matching TRBD1 (5 bases). With 0 bases removed from V and 9 bases from J, the gap between germline ends came to 10 bases. In germline, CDR1 is SGHRS, CDR2 YFSETQ. The CDR3 is 14 amino acids. In nucleotides, the CDR3 is TGCGCCAGCAGCTTGGACCTCCAGGGTTCACCCCTCCACTTT. Its protein product is CASSLDLQGSPLHF.

This rearrangement joins TRBV29-1 to TRBJ2-3; D perhaps matches TRBD2 (6 bases). The CDR3 contains 14 residues. Germline assignment: CDR1 SQVTM and CDR2 ANQGSEA. CDR3 amino acids: CTTAWGTSTDTQYF. DNA of the CDR3: TGCACCACCGCCTGGGGGACTAGCACAGATACGCAGTATTTT.

The chain has TRBV19 and TRBJ1-6; 9 bases are a match to TRBD1. V was pared by 5 bases and J by 10 bases, with 15 bases of the junction left unmatched. Germline V gene sequence: CDR1 LNHDA, CDR2 SQIVND (reference sequence). This CDR3 contains 17 residues. CDR3 residues: CASSEKQGANEASPLHF. The CDR3 nucleotides read TGTGCCAGTAGTGAGAAACAGGGGGCGAACGAAGCCTCACCCCTCCACTTT.

V usage is TRBV19 and J usage is TRBJ2-2; weak D call: TRBD1 (6 bases). Trimming removed 6 bases from V and 3 bases from J, with 11 bases in between. CDR3 length: 14 residues. Germline V gene sequence: CDR1 LNHDA, CDR2 SQIVND (reference sequence). The CDR3 loop reads CASRGQRDTGELFF. CDR3 coding DNA: TGTGCCAGTAGGGGACAAAGGGACACCGGGGAGCTGTTTTTT.

This rearrangement joins TRBV5-1 to TRBJ2-1; no clear D gene. This CDR3 comprises 15 residues. CDR1 and CDR2 (germline): SGHRS, YFSETQ. V lost 1 base and J lost 0, with 8 bases in between. The CDR3 DNA follows: TGCGCCAGCAGCTTGTCAGACCCCTCCTACAATGAGCAGTTCTTC. This gives the protein CASSLSDPSYNEQFF.

This clone was detected once. The chain is built from TRBV5-1 and TRBJ2-5; 10 nucleotides line up with TRBD2. The J segment lost 0 bases and the V segment lost 0 bases, leaving 8 bases of the junction unmatched. Germline CDR1 SGHRS, CDR2 YFSETQ. The CDR3 has 18 amino acids. The CDR3 loop reads CASSLVLAGLADQETQYF. CDR3 nucleotides: TGCGCCAGCAGCTTGGTCCTAGCAGGACTAGCGGACCAAGAGACCCAGTACTTC.

This chain connects TRBV5-1 to TRBJ2-7; 9 bases fit TRBD1. The V and J ends lost 0 bases and 0 bases, in that order; junction bases with no gene match: 4. This CDR3 has 16 amino acids. Germline assignment: CDR1 SGHRS and CDR2 YFSETQ. The CDR3 DNA follows: TGCGCCAGCAGCTTGGGGGACAGGGCTAGCTCCTACGAGCAGTACTTC. Protein product: CASSLGDRASSYEQYF. Complete variable domain (other parts from reference TRBV5-1 and TRBJ2-7): KAGVTQTPRYLIKTRGQQVTLSCSPISGHRSVSWYQQTPGQGLQFLFEYFSETQRNKGNFPGRFSGRQFSNSRSEMNVSTLELGDSALYLCASSLGDRASSYEQYFGPGTRLTVT.

V is TRBV30 and J is TRBJ1-6; 8 positions agree with TRBD1. The CDR3 runs to 13 residues. V lost 7 bases, J lost 8 bases, and 7 bases stayed unmatched. Per germline, CDR1 GTSNPN and CDR2 SVGIG (reference sequence). CDR3 coding DNA: TGTGCCTCAACGACAGGGGAAGATTCACCCCTCCACTTT. This gives the protein CASTTGEDSPLHF.

The chain employs TRBV6-5 and TRBJ1-4, with 7 positions matching TRBD1. The CDR3 spans 15 residues. Trimming cost V 6 bases and J 2 bases; bases outside gene matches: 6. CDR1 and CDR2 from the germline V gene are MNHEY and SVGAGI. CDR3 protein: CASSLQGNTNEKLFF. The CDR3, as DNA: TGTGCCAGCAGCCTACAGGGGAATACTAATGAAAAACTGTTTTTT.

This CDR3 reads CASRSRDGKFNYGYTF. In DNA, the CDR3 is TGTGCCAGCAGGTCCCGGGACGGAAAATTTAACTATGGCTACACCTTC. The rearrangement uses TRBV2 and TRBJ1-2, with a tentative D call TRBD1 (5 bases). The CDR3 is made up of 16 amino acids. Between the trimmed V and J ends, which lost 6 bases and 1 base, there was a span of 18 bases. CDR1 is SNHLY, CDR2 FYNNEI, per germline.

This rearrangement joins TRBV6-5 to TRBJ2-5; TRBD2 might be the D (6 bases). Germline V gene lookup returns CDR1 MNHEY and CDR2 SVGAGI. The CDR3 is 15 amino acids. Trimming took off 6 bases at V and 7 bases at J, with 21 bases between the two ends. This chain's CDR3 is CASRLGIGSSVTQYF. The CDR3 coding sequence is TGTGCCAGCAGATTAGGTATCGGGAGTTCTGTGACCCAGTACTTC.

The chain combines TRBV5-1 with TRBJ1-1; D is unclear. This CDR3 has 14 amino acids. The V gene lost 1 base and the J gene lost 0 bases, with 7 bases spanning the gap. CDR1 and CDR2 (germline): SGHRS, YFSETQ. The CDR3 region is CASSLTGLNTEAFF. The CDR3 DNA is TGCGCCAGCAGCTTGACCGGATTGAACACTGAAGCTTTCTTT. The full variable domain, its missing parts supplied by reference TRBV5-1 and TRBJ1-1, is KAGVTQTPRYLIKTRGQQVTLSCSPISGHRSVSWYQQTPGQGLQFLFEYFSETQRNKGNFPGRFSGRQFSNSRSEMNVSTLELGDSALYLCASSLTGLNTEAFFGQGTRLTVV.

This chain links TRBV18 with TRBJ1-1, with D maybe TRBD1 (6 bases). Trimming took off 3 bases at V and 4 bases at J, with 12 bases between the two ends. The CDR3 is made up of 14 amino acids. Germline V gene data show CDR1 as KGHSH and CDR2 as LQKENI. CDR3 loop: CASSPLGGGTEAFF. CDR3 bases: TGTGCCAGCTCACCTCTAGGGGGGGGCACTGAAGCTTTCTTT. Full variable domain (rest looked up from reference TRBV18 and TRBJ1-1): NAGVMQNPRHLVRRRGQEARLRCSPMKGHSHVYWYRQLPEEGLKFMVYLQKENIIDESGMPKERFSAEFPKEGPSILRIQQVVRGDSAAYFCASSPLGGGTEAFFGQGTRLTVV.

This clone was observed a handful of times. The V call is TRBV5-5, the J call TRBJ1-2; D gene unclear. Germline CDR1 is SGHKS and CDR2 is YYEKEE (reference sequence). The V end was cut by 3 bases, the J end by 6 bases, with 21 bases between. The length of the CDR3 is 16 residues. This CDR3 reads CASSSPGANLLDGYTF. The CDR3 DNA reads TGTGCCAGCAGCTCCCCGGGAGCCAACCTTCTGGATGGCTACACCTTC.

J is TRBJ2-5 and V is TRBV18, with D unclear. This CDR3 region has 14 residues. From germline, CDR1 is KGHSH and CDR2 LQKENI. V lost 2 bases and J lost 0, with 7 bases in between. The CDR3 sequence: CASSPTVNQETQYF. CDR3 nucleotides: TGTGCCAGCTCACCAACGGTGAACCAAGAGACCCAGTACTTC.

The chain is built from TRBV30 and TRBJ1-2; D may be TRBD1 (6 bases). The germline V gene has CDR1 GTSNPN and CDR2 SVGIG (reference sequence). V was clipped by 1 base and J by 8 bases, with 17 bases between them. The CDR3 loop spans 14 amino acids. CDR3 nucleotides: TGTGCCTGGAGTGCTGGGACACTAAGTCGCGGCTACACCTTC. It yields the protein CAWSAGTLSRGYTF.

V is TRBV7-2 and J is TRBJ1-5; 7 bases map to TRBD1. The V segment lost 4 bases and the J segment 6 bases; nucleotides outside the gene matches: 3. The CDR3 has 13 amino acids. The V gene's germline CDR1 is SGHTA and CDR2 FQGNSA. The CDR3, as DNA: TGTGCCAGCAGCTCCGACAGGGTTCAGCCCCAGCATTTT. It yields the protein CASSSDRVQPQHF.

V is TRBV7-9 and J is TRBJ1-1; 7 nucleotides match TRBD1. CDR1 and CDR2 (germline): SEHNR, FQNEAQ (reference sequence). V was clipped by 1 base and J by 2 bases; unmatched bases: 10. This CDR3 spans 17 amino acids. The CDR3 DNA reads as TGTGCCAGCAGCTTAGGGACAGGACTGGTCTCCAACACTGAAGCTTTCTTT. This translates into CASSLGTGLVSNTEAFF.

This sequence joins TRBV6-2 or TRBV6-3 and TRBJ1-5; D is possibly TRBD1 (5 bases). V was cut by 4 bases and J by 2 bases, with 9 bases left in between. Looked up from germline, CDR1 is MNHEY and CDR2 is SVGEGT. This CDR3 region has 14 residues. CDR3 residues: CASSSGHGNQPQHF. CDR3 DNA sequence: TGTGCCAGCAGTTCCGGACATGGCAATCAGCCCCAGCATTTT.